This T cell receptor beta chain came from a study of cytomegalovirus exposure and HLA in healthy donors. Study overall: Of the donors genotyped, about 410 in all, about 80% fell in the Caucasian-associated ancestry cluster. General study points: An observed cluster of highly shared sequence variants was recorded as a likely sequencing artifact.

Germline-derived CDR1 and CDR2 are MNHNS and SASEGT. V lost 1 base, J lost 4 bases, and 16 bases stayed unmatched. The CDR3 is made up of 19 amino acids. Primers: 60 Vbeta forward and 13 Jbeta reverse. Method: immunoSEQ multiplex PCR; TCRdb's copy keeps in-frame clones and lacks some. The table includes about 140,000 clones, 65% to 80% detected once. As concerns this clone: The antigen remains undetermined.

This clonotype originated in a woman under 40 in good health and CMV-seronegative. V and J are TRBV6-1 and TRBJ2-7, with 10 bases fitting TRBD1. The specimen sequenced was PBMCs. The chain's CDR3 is CASSEGEGPGQGTPYEQYF. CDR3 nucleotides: TGTGCCAGCAGTGAAGGGGAGGGACCGGGACAGGGGACCCCGTACGAGCAGTACTTC.